This T cell receptor (beta chain) was identified during a study of T-cell memory formation after mild COVID-19. This clonotype was counted only a few times. Deletions cut 5 bases from V and 3 bases from J, with 10 bases between. Germline V gene lookup returns CDR1 ENHRY and CDR2 SYGVKD. CDR3 length equals 13 residues. With constant-segment primers, 5'RACE yielded cDNA libraries of TCR alpha and TCR beta that carried sample barcodes and UMIs. From the 5' RACE reads, TCRdb called clonotypes with MiXCR, one entry per CDR3 protein. The profile covers 180,000 or so distinct CDR3 sequences, with under 20% appearing a single time and roughly 2.1% taken by the ten largest.

The clonotype was recovered from an adult woman who had mild COVID-19 (a few samples of this study predate the infection). Cell type and time point are not known. The sample was PBMCs or a T cell subset sorted from them (not recorded which). This chain links TRBV10-3 with TRBJ2-5, with TRBD1 as a possible D gene (6 bases). CDR3 in DNA: TGTGCCATCAGTACGGACAGCAAAGAGACCCAGTACTTC. Translation: CAISTDSKETQYF.